Sequencing of this T cell receptor (beta chain) was carried out in a study of blood T cell repertoires in COVID-19. This clone was recorded a few times. In the authors' workflow: Amplification with reference gene primers provided the estimates of nucleated cell counts. Profiled with immunoSEQ multiplex PCR; TCRdb holds only in-frame clones, not every one. That table furnishes V, J and clone size, whereas the DNA furnished D and trimming. In the table there are hundreds of thousands of clones, approximately 87% of which are singletons. Material for sequencing was peripheral blood. This sequence originates from a woman aged 70-85 years with active or convalescent COVID-19.

Here the CDR3 reads CASSLSGTSGTVSNEQFF. CDR3 nucleotides: TGTGCCAGCAGCTTGTCCGGGACTAGCGGGACAGTTTCCAATGAGCAGTTCTTC. The chain couples TRBV13 to TRBJ2-1; TRBD2 matches 13 bases. Germline V gives CDR1 PRHDT, CDR2 FYEKMQ (reference sequence). The CDR3 sequence is 18 residues long. V was pared by 3 bases and J by 6 bases, with 11 bases of the junction left unmatched.